This is a list of T cell receptor beta chains from one sample in a study of cytomegalovirus exposure and HLA in healthy donors. Here immunoSEQ multiplex PCR was the method, and the copy in TCRdb shows in-frame clones only, minus some. The sample carries 150,000 to 200,000 clones, about 80% recorded once. Sequencing was done on a sample of PBMCs. These receptors were taken from a woman aged 18-35 years in good health and CMV-seropositive. CDR3s include the opening cysteine and the closing phenylalanine or tryptophan. A D gene is named only where the DNA matches it firmly. Size values are once, few and many counts, or a class for expanded clones, and some rows have none.

abundance: NA; v_gene: TRBV9; j_gene: TRBJ2-1; d_gene: TRBD2; CDR3nt: TGTGCCAGCAGCGAAGGCGCCGGGGGGGCCTTTGAGCAGTTCTTC; CDR3aa: CASSEGAGGAFEQFF
abundance: NA; v_gene: TRBV5-1; j_gene: TRBJ2-5; d_gene: NA; CDR3nt: TGCGCCAGCAGCGCACAACAGGGTCTCGGGGAGACCCAGTACTTC; CDR3aa: CASSAQQGLGETQYF
abundance: NA; v_gene: TRBV29-1; j_gene: TRBJ2-7; d_gene: NA; CDR3nt: TGCAGCGTTGAAGGGCAGGGCAAGACGCGATACGAGCAGTACTTC; CDR3aa: CSVEGQGKTRYEQYF
abundance: NA; v_gene: TRBV7-2; j_gene: TRBJ1-4; d_gene: TRBD1; CDR3nt: TGTGCCAGCAGCCTCGCAGGGGGCTTTGAAAAACTGTTTTTT; CDR3aa: CASSLAGGFEKLFF
abundance: NA; v_gene: TRBV28; j_gene: TRBJ1-3; d_gene: NA; CDR3nt: TGTGCCAGCAGCACCGGGGGGTTTGGAAACACCATATATTTT; CDR3aa: CASSTGGFGNTIYF
abundance: NA; v_gene: TRBV2; j_gene: TRBJ2-6; d_gene: NA; CDR3nt: TGTGCCAGGAGTGTACAGGTATCTGGGGCCAACGTCCTGACTTTC; CDR3aa: CARSVQVSGANVLTF
abundance: NA; v_gene: TRBV5-1; j_gene: TRBJ1-4; d_gene: TRBD1; CDR3nt: TGCGCCAGCAGCTTGGAGACAGGGGGTATTGAAAAACTGTTTTTT; CDR3aa: CASSLETGGIEKLFF
abundance: NA; v_gene: TRBV7-3; j_gene: TRBJ1-1; d_gene: NA; CDR3nt: TGTGCCAGCAGCTTATTTGGTCGGGGGACGAACACTGAAGCTTTCTTT; CDR3aa: CASSLFGRGTNTEAFF
abundance: NA; v_gene: TRBV5-8; j_gene: TRBJ2-5; d_gene: NA; CDR3nt: TGTGCCAGCAGCTTGATGACAGCCCAAGAGACCCAGTACTTC; CDR3aa: CASSLMTAQETQYF
abundance: once; v_gene: TRBV7-2; j_gene: TRBJ2-2; d_gene: NA; CDR3nt: TGTGCCAGCAGCTCAGTGGTCGGGGAGCTGTTTTTT; CDR3aa: CASSSVVGELFF